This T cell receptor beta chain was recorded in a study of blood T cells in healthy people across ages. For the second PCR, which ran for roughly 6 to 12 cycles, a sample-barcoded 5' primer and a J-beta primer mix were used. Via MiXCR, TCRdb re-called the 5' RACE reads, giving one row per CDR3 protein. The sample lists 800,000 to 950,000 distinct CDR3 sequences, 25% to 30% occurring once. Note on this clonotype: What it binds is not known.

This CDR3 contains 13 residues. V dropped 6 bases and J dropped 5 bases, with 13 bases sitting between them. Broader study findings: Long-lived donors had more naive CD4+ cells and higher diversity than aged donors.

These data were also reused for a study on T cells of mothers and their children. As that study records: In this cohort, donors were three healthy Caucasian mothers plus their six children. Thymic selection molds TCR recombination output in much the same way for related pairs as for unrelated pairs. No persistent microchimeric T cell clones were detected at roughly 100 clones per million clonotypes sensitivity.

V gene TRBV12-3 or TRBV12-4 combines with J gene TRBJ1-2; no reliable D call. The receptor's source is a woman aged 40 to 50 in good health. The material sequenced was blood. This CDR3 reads CASRLLQSYGYTF. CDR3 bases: TGTGCCAGCAGGTTATTACAGTCATATGGCTACACCTTC.